The next 26 T cell receptor beta chains were all read from a single sample in a study of OX40 agonist ivuxolimab in advanced cancers. Method: immunoSEQ multiplex PCR; TCRdb's copy keeps in-frame clones and lacks some. The sample records more than 90,000 clones, 70% to 85% being singletons. The sample consisted of CD4+ or CD8+ T cells sorted from blood, taken in a trial of the OX40 agonist ivuxolimab. The receptors stem from an adult with an advanced solid tumor such as melanoma, head and neck, liver or kidney cancer.

The chain employs TRBV7-9 and TRBJ1-1; 7 bases agree with TRBD1. The CDR3 is 15 residues long. Germline CDR1 reads SEHNR; CDR2 reads FQNEAQ (reference sequence). The J segment lost 4 bases and the V segment lost 5 bases, leaving 10 bases of the junction unmatched. The CDR3 protein is CASSPRTGPSTEAFF. The CDR3 nucleotides read TGTGCCAGCAGCCCTCGGACAGGCCCTAGCACTGAAGCTTTCTTT.

The chain uses TRBV6-6 and TRBJ2-2; D is unresolved. This CDR3 contains 11 residues. Trimming removed 6 bases at V and 4 bases at J, with 3 bases between. Germline V gives CDR1 MNHNY, CDR2 SVGAGI (reference sequence). The CDR3 DNA follows: TGTGCCAGCAGGTCCACCGGGGAGCTGTTTTTT. It yields the protein CASRSTGELFF.

V is TRBV30 and J is TRBJ1-1; 8 bases align to TRBD1. The germline gives CDR1 GTSNPN, CDR2 SVGIG (reference sequence). V lost 1 base to trimming and J lost 10 bases; unmatched junction nucleotides: 17. The CDR3 consists of 16 residues. CDR3 in DNA: TGTGCCTGGAGTGGTCTCGGGACAGGTGGGGGGGGTACAGCTTTCTTT. This encodes CAWSGLGTGGGGTAFF.

V and J are TRBV5-1 and TRBJ2-7; D not resolved. The V gene lost 4 bases and the J gene lost 2 bases, with 16 bases spanning the gap. The CDR3 consists of 15 residues. CDR1 and CDR2 (germline): SGHRS, YFSETQ. CDR3 sequence (DNA): TGCGCCAGCAGCCCCCGGGCCCCGGCCGCCTACGAGCAGTACTTC. It specifies CASSPRAPAAYEQYF.

The chain joins TRBV28 to TRBJ2-7; 7 nucleotides agree with TRBD2. The germline gives CDR1 MDHEN, CDR2 SYDVKM. This CDR3 region has 15 residues. Trimming took 6 bases from V and 6 from J; bases not matched to a gene: 14. CDR3 nucleotides: TGTGCCAGCAGGATAGCGGGCGCGGGTCCTACCGAGCAGTACTTC. It is translated as CASRIAGAGPTEQYF. Based on the CDR3 plus reference TRBV28 and TRBJ2-7, the full variable domain is DVKVTQSSRYLVKRTGEKVFLECVQDMDHENMFWYRQDPGLGLRLIYFSYDVKMKEKGDIPEGYSVSREKKERFSLILESASTNQTSMYLCASRIAGAGPTEQYFGPGTRLTVT.

The CDR3 sequence is CASSFGTSVPYEQYF. DNA for the CDR3: TGTGCCAGCAGCTTCGGGACTAGCGTACCCTACGAGCAGTACTTC. The chain is built from TRBV7-2 and TRBJ2-7, with TRBD2 identical over 10 bases. From germline, CDR1 is SGHTA and CDR2 FQGNSA. The CDR3 totals 15 residues. V trimming: 3 bases; J trimming: 2 bases; junction bases outside the gene matches: 4.

This chain connects TRBV2 to TRBJ1-1; TRBD1 is a possible D gene (5 bases). The CDR3 runs to 15 residues. The germline V and J ends were trimmed by 4 bases and 0 bases, with 12 bases remaining between them. CDR1 is SNHLY, CDR2 FYNNEI, per germline. This chain's CDR3 is CASSARARMNTEAFF. The CDR3 region has the DNA TGTGCCAGCAGTGCCAGGGCGAGGATGAACACTGAAGCTTTCTTT.

The chain links TRBV27 to TRBJ1-1, with D hard to call. The CDR3 runs to 13 residues. Looked up from germline, CDR1 is MNHEY and CDR2 is SMNVEV (reference sequence). The V gene lost 9 bases and the J gene lost 2 bases, with 13 bases spanning the gap. The CDR3 spells CASGRGRNTEAFF. DNA of the CDR3: TGTGCCAGTGGCCGGGGTAGAAACACTGAAGCTTTCTTT.

The genes are TRBV6-6 and TRBJ2-4, with D maybe TRBD1 (6 bases). The CDR3 totals 14 residues. Trimming left V 9 bases short and J 2 bases short, with 14 bases between. Per germline, CDR1 MNHNY and CDR2 SVGAGI (reference sequence). CDR3 sequence: CASLFTGTKNIQYF. CDR3 nucleotides: TGTGCCAGTCTTTTTACAGGGACCAAAAACATTCAGTACTTC.

J is TRBJ1-6 and V is TRBV9, with D possibly TRBD1 on 5 matching bases. From germline, CDR1 is SGDLS and CDR2 YYNGEE. With 4 bases removed from V and 7 bases from J, the gap between germline ends came to 12 bases. This CDR3 contains 14 residues. CDR3 protein: CASSTGTENSPLHF. The CDR3 nucleotides read TGTGCCAGCAGCACTGGGACGGAAAATTCACCCCTCCACTTT. Variable domain in full (rest from reference TRBV9 and TRBJ1-6): DSGVTQTPKHLITATGQRVTLRCSPRSGDLSVYWYQQSLDQGLQFLIQYYNGEERAKGNILERFSAQQFPDLHSELNLSSLELGDSALYFCASSTGTENSPLHFGNGTRLTVT.

This chain links TRBV7-9 with TRBJ1-4; D perhaps matches TRBD1 (6 bases). The germline V gene has CDR1 SEHNR and CDR2 FQNEAQ (reference sequence). Trimming shortened V by 1 base and J by 8 bases, and 11 bases separated the two germline ends. The CDR3 length is 14 residues. CDR3 residues: CASSLVGGPEKLFF. In DNA, the CDR3 is TGTGCCAGCAGCTTAGTCGGGGGCCCCGAAAAACTGTTTTTT.

The chain recombines TRBV6-1 with TRBJ1-5; TRBD1 matches at 7 bases. Trimming took 6 bases from V and 5 from J; bases not matched to a gene: 4. Germline loops: CDR1 MNHNS, CDR2 SASEGT. The CDR3 has 13 amino acids. This CDR3 is CASRSDRDQPQHF. Written as DNA, the CDR3 is TGTGCCAGCAGGTCCGACAGGGATCAGCCCCAGCATTTT.

This clone appeared once. The chain combines TRBV5-1 with TRBJ1-3; D is ambiguous. This CDR3 region has 15 residues. Trimming pared 0 bases from V and 0 bases from J, leaving 7 bases between. Germline V lookup: CDR1 SGHRS, CDR2 YFSETQ. CDR3 protein: CASSLAGSSGNTIYF. CDR3 sequence (DNA): TGCGCCAGCAGCTTGGCTGGTAGCTCTGGAAACACCATATATTTT.

The chain is built from TRBV10-3 and TRBJ2-5; TRBD2 agrees at 13 bases. Germline CDR1 reads ENHRY; CDR2 reads SYGVKD. This CDR3 has 15 residues. J lost 4 bases, V lost 11 bases, and 10 bases had no gene match. CDR3: CASSGLAGVGETQYF. CDR3 nucleotide sequence: TGTGCCTCCTCCGGACTAGCGGGGGTTGGAGAGACCCAGTACTTC.

The rearrangement links TRBV5-1 to TRBJ2-3; no firm D call. The CDR3 is 14 amino acids. Germline CDR1 SGHRS, CDR2 YFSETQ. The V end lost 1 base, the J end lost 0 bases, and 6 bases lay between the germline ends. CDR3 sequence (DNA): TGCGCCAGCAGCTTGTCAGGTAGCACAGATACGCAGTATTTT. Amino acids: CASSLSGSTDTQYF.

This clone was seen once. The rearrangement uses TRBV9 and TRBJ1-1; possible D gene TRBD1, 6 bases. The V and J ends lost 4 bases and 5 bases respectively, with 21 bases between them. The CDR3 has 16 amino acids. The germline gives CDR1 SGDLS, CDR2 YYNGEE. CDR3 in amino acids: CASSPRNTGRGTEAFF. The CDR3 DNA is TGTGCCAGCAGCCCGCGGAATACAGGGAGAGGAACTGAAGCTTTCTTT.

This clone was observed a handful of times. The chain links TRBV18 to TRBJ2-1; 14 bases align to TRBD2. The ends lost 1 base at V and 10 bases at J; junction bases unmatched: 27. The CDR3 is 23 residues long. CDR1 and CDR2 from the germline V gene are KGHSH and LQKENI. The CDR3 here is CASSPLPGYRPGTSGSTGVEQFF. As DNA, the CDR3 is TGTGCCAGCTCACCACTACCCGGGTACAGACCCGGGACTAGCGGGAGTACGGGGGTCGAGCAGTTCTTC.

The rearrangement links TRBV18 to TRBJ1-6; 9 bases align to TRBD1. V trimming: 4 bases; J trimming: 5 bases; junction bases outside the gene matches: 3. The CDR3 is 15 residues long. The V gene's germline CDR1 is KGHSH and CDR2 LQKENI. CDR3 sequence reads: CASSLGTGNNSPLHF. The CDR3 nucleotides are TGTGCCAGCTCACTTGGGACAGGGAATAATTCACCCCTCCACTTT.

This clone is categorized as medium-sized. This chain uses TRBV12-5 with TRBJ2-2; 11 bases are a match to TRBD1. Germline assignment: CDR1 LGHNT and CDR2 FRNRAP. This CDR3 is built from 17 residues. Trimming cost V 5 bases and J 4 bases; bases outside gene matches: 9. The CDR3, as DNA: TGTGCTAGTGGTCCAACCATCGGACAGGGGGCCACCGGGGAGCTGTTTTTT. Translating it yields CASGPTIGQGATGELFF.

This chain uses TRBV5-1 with TRBJ2-5; the D is unclear. Trimming took 4 bases from V and 2 from J, leaving 3 bases between them. Germline values: CDR1 SGHRS, CDR2 YFSETQ. This CDR3 is 11 amino acids long. The CDR3 loop is CASSRQETQYF. The CDR3 DNA reads as TGCGCCAGCAGCCGTCAAGAGACCCAGTACTTC.

The chain employs TRBV25-1 and TRBJ1-4; TRBD1 is a possible D gene (6 bases). The CDR3 covers 13 residues. The germline gives CDR1 MGHDK, CDR2 SYGVNS. Trimming removed 10 bases from V and 13 bases from J, with 22 bases in between. CDR3 region: CATAGATGTLLFF. CDR3 in DNA: TGTGCCACCGCAGGGGCAACGGGGACTTTACTGTTTTTT.

The V call is TRBV5-1, the J call TRBJ2-7; unclear D gene. The CDR3 consists of 13 residues. CDR1 is SGHRS and CDR2 is YFSETQ in the germline V gene. Between the trimmed V and J ends, which lost 0 bases and 4 bases, there was a span of 8 bases. CDR3 residues: CASSLGAAYEQYF. The DNA for the CDR3 is TGCGCCAGCAGCTTGGGGGCGGCTTACGAGCAGTACTTC.

In its sample, this clone was seen a few times. The gene calls are TRBV6-5 and TRBJ2-1; D unclear. The CDR3 has 13 residues. V gave up 0 bases and J gave up 10 bases, with 10 bases separating them. CDR1 MNHEY and CDR2 SVGAGI come from the germline V gene. The CDR3: CASSYSLAGEQFF. CDR3 DNA sequence: TGTGCCAGCAGTTACTCGTTAGCAGGCGAGCAGTTCTTC.

The chain links TRBV7-3 to TRBJ2-1, with D possibly matching TRBD2 (6 bases). V was pared by 6 bases and J by 10 bases, with 19 bases between. Germline loops: CDR1 SGHTA, CDR2 FQGTGA. This CDR3 comprises 14 residues. The CDR3: CASRFIPGVGEQFF. The DNA of the CDR3 is TGTGCCAGCAGGTTTATTCCGGGGGTCGGCGAGCAGTTCTTC.

The rearrangement uses TRBV4-1 and TRBJ2-3; 14 nucleotides align to TRBD2. The CDR3 runs 17 residues. V lost 6 bases and J lost 4; bases outside the gene matches: 9. Per the germline V gene, CDR1 is MGHRA and CDR2 is YSYEKL. Here the CDR3 DNA reads TGCGCCAGCAGTCGAGGGGGACTAGCGGGAGTTTCAGATACGCAGTATTTT. Translation: CASSRGGLAGVSDTQYF.

V gene TRBV19 combines with J gene TRBJ2-5; D possibly corresponds to TRBD1 (6 bases). The germline V gene encodes CDR1 LNHDA and CDR2 SQIVND (reference sequence). The V gene lost 4 bases and the J gene lost 1 base, with 13 bases spanning the gap. The CDR3 has 15 residues. The CDR3 loop is CASSSSGTLQETQYF. DNA of the CDR3: TGTGCCAGTAGTAGTTCCGGGACACTCCAAGAGACCCAGTACTTC.